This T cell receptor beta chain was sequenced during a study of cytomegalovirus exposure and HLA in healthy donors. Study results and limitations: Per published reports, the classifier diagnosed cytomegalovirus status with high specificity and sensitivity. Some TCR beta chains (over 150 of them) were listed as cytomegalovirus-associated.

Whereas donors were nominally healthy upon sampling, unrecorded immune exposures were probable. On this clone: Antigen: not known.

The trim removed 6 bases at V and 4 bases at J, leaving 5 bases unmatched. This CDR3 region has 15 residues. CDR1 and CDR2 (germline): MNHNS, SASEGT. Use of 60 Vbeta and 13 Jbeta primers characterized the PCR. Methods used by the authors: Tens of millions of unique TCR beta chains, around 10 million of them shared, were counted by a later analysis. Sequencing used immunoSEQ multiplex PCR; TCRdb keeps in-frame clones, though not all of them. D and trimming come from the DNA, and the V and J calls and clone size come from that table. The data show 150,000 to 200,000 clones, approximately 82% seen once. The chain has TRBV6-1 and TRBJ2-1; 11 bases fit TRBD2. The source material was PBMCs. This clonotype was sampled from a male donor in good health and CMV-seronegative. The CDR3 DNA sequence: TGTGCCAGCAGGGAGAGGACTAGCGGGTACAATGAGCAGTTCTTC. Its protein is CASRERTSGYNEQFF.